Shown below are 26 T cell receptor beta chains from a single sample sequenced in a study of OX40 agonist ivuxolimab in advanced cancers. The protocol was immunoSEQ multiplex PCR, while the TCRdb copy is restricted to in-frame clones and leaves out a portion. The sample records about 130,000 clones, under 95% being singletons. Here the sequenced sample was CD4+ or CD8+ T cells sorted from blood, taken in a trial of the OX40 agonist ivuxolimab. Receptor source: an adult with an advanced solid tumor such as melanoma, head and neck, liver or kidney cancer.

The chain is built from TRBV6-1 and TRBJ2-7; 7 bases align to TRBD1. This CDR3 spans 13 amino acids. Germline V gene data show CDR1 as MNHNS and CDR2 as SASEGT. Unmatched junction bases numbered 3, after V lost 4 bases and J lost 3 bases. The CDR3 is CASSAGTDYEQYF. In DNA form, the CDR3 reads TGTGCCAGCAGTGCCGGGACAGACTACGAGCAGTACTTC.

The chain uses TRBV6-1 and TRBJ1-3; D gene ambiguous. Germline assignment: CDR1 MNHNS and CDR2 SASEGT. This CDR3 is built from 13 residues. V lost 2 bases to trimming and J lost 4 bases, with 6 bases between them. CDR3 sequence reads: CASSEFKGNTIYF. Written as DNA, the CDR3 is TGTGCCAGCAGTGAATTTAAGGGAAACACCATATATTTT.

The rearrangement links TRBV5-1 to TRBJ1-2; possible D gene TRBD1, 6 bases. The CDR3 has 15 amino acids. CDR1 is SGHRS, CDR2 YFSETQ, per germline. The V end lost 4 bases, the J end lost 3 bases, and 16 bases lay between the germline ends. CDR3 protein: CASSGWTASHYGYTF. The CDR3 region has the DNA TGCGCCAGCAGCGGGTGGACAGCATCCCACTATGGCTACACCTTC. Filled out from reference TRBV5-1 and TRBJ1-2, the complete variable domain reads KAGVTQTPRYLIKTRGQQVTLSCSPISGHRSVSWYQQTPGQGLQFLFEYFSETQRNKGNFPGRFSGRQFSNSRSEMNVSTLELGDSALYLCASSGWTASHYGYTFGSGTRLTVV.

The chain employs TRBV19 and TRBJ2-5; no firm D call. CDR1 LNHDA and CDR2 SQIVND come from the germline V gene (reference sequence). V was pared by 4 bases and J by 2 bases, with 11 bases between. The CDR3 spans 14 residues. CDR3 sequence: CASSTLRDQETQYF. DNA of the CDR3: TGTGCCAGTAGTACCCTAAGGGATCAAGAGACCCAGTACTTC.

The chain combines TRBV7-6 with TRBJ2-5; 8 bases match TRBD1. The length of the CDR3 is 15 residues. Germline lookup yields CDR1 SGHVS and CDR2 FNYEAQ. Germline trimming cut 0 bases from V and 6 bases from J; bases unmatched to any gene: 6. CDR3 DNA: TGTGCCAGCAGCTTAGCGCAAGGACAGGGCAAGACCCAGTACTTC. This translates into CASSLAQGQGKTQYF.

The rearrangement joins TRBV27 to TRBJ2-1; D may be TRBD1 (7 bases). With 7 bases removed from V and 9 bases from J, the gap between germline ends came to 16 bases. Germline CDR1 and CDR2: MNHEY and SMNVEV (reference sequence). The CDR3 spans 13 residues. The CDR3 loop reads CASNPQGGSEQFF. CDR3 in DNA: TGTGCCAGCAATCCCCAGGGGGGTAGTGAGCAGTTCTTC.

The chain combines TRBV7-8 with TRBJ1-5; 7 nucleotides line up with TRBD1. The CDR3 runs 17 residues. Trimming cost V 5 bases and J 3 bases; bases outside gene matches: 13. Germline CDR1 and CDR2: SGHVS and FQNEAQ. CDR3 sequence reads: CASSPSPSGQLNQPQHF. Here the CDR3 DNA reads TGTGCCAGCAGCCCATCCCCCTCGGGACAGCTCAATCAGCCCCAGCATTTT.

CDR3 in amino acids: CASSPPTGAIGGYTF. In DNA form, the CDR3 reads TGTGCCAGCAGCCCTCCGACAGGGGCGATCGGTGGCTACACCTTC. The chain links TRBV5-8 to TRBJ1-2; 8 bases fit TRBD1. The ends lost 4 bases at V and 7 bases at J; junction bases unmatched: 12. Germline CDR1 SGHTS, CDR2 YDEGEE. This CDR3 has 15 amino acids.

The chain uses TRBV27 and TRBJ2-7; D not certain. Trimming pared 5 bases from V and 12 bases from J, leaving 20 bases between. Germline CDR1 is MNHEY and CDR2 is SMNVEV (reference sequence). The CDR3 runs 13 residues. The CDR3 bases are TGTGCCAGCAGTCCGTCCTTCCAGCAACCTTTGTACTTC. Protein sequence: CASSPSFQQPLYF.

This sequence joins TRBV14 and TRBJ2-7; 10 nucleotides match TRBD2. Germline CDR1 reads SGHDN; CDR2 reads FVKESK. The trim removed 4 bases at V and 3 bases at J, leaving 6 bases unmatched. The CDR3 loop spans 15 amino acids. CDR3 DNA: TGTGCCAGCAGCCCTAGCGGGAGTAGGGTCTACGAGCAGTACTTC. Protein sequence: CASSPSGSRVYEQYF.

This clone was seen a few times. The chain couples TRBV10-2 to TRBJ1-3; possible D gene TRBD1, 5 bases. The germline V and J ends were trimmed by 5 bases and 3 bases, with 11 bases remaining between them. The CDR3 covers 14 residues. The germline gives CDR1 WSHSY, CDR2 SAAADI. CDR3 sequence: CASSRGTDGNTIYF. The CDR3 coding sequence is TGCGCCAGCAGTCGCGGGACGGATGGAAACACCATATATTTT.

V gene TRBV9 combines with J gene TRBJ2-3; 12 bases line up with TRBD2. The V segment lost 2 bases and the J segment 6 bases; nucleotides outside the gene matches: 10. CDR3 length: 17 residues. The germline V gene has CDR1 SGDLS and CDR2 YYNGEE. The CDR3 region is CASSVPRTSGAPDTQYF. The CDR3 DNA sequence: TGTGCCAGCAGCGTCCCAAGGACTAGCGGGGCCCCGGATACGCAGTATTTT.

The V call is TRBV15, the J call TRBJ1-2; no reliable D call. The CDR3 loop spans 18 amino acids. The germline V gene has CDR1 LNHNV and CDR2 YYDKDF (reference sequence). The V gene lost 5 bases and the J gene lost 1 base, with 23 bases spanning the gap. In nucleotides, the CDR3 is TGTGCCACCAGCGGCCTAAGGGATATCTTGATTGGTAACTATGGCTACACCTTC. Its protein product is CATSGLRDILIGNYGYTF.

This chain joins TRBV7-2 and TRBJ1-2; 7 bases are shared with TRBD1. This CDR3 contains 12 residues. The V and J ends lost 5 bases and 5 bases, in that order; junction bases with no gene match: 2. CDR1 is SGHTA, CDR2 FQGNSA, per germline. DNA of the CDR3: TGTGCCAGCAGCGTCAGGGGGTATGGCTACACCTTC. Protein sequence: CASSVRGYGYTF.

The chain combines TRBV14 with TRBJ2-7; tentatively, D is TRBD1 (6 bases). V was clipped by 0 bases and J by 2 bases, with 20 bases between them. Germline CDR1 is SGHDN and CDR2 is FVKESK. This CDR3 is built from 18 residues. The CDR3 spells CASSQEIPERGITYEQYF. In DNA form, the CDR3 reads TGTGCCAGCAGCCAAGAAATCCCAGAGAGGGGGATCACCTACGAGCAGTACTTC.

Only one count was recorded for this clone. The chain links TRBV6-5 to TRBJ2-3, with 9 bases fitting TRBD2. Germline V gives CDR1 MNHEY, CDR2 SVGAGI. J was trimmed by 9 bases and V by 4 bases; bases with no gene match: 14. The CDR3 length is 16 residues. The CDR3 nucleotides read TGTGCCAGCAGTTCGACCAGTAGCGGGGGACTGAGGACGCAGTATTTT. Its protein is CASSSTSSGGLRTQYF.

The chain couples TRBV18 to TRBJ1-2, with D uncertain. This CDR3 spans 16 amino acids. Germline CDR1 KGHSH, CDR2 LQKENI. The V and J ends lost 0 bases and 0 bases respectively, with 11 bases between them. In nucleotides, the CDR3 is TGTGCCAGCTCACCACCCCCCAAATCTACTAACTATGGCTACACCTTC. Its translation: CASSPPPKSTNYGYTF.

The chain carries TRBV7-7 and TRBJ2-3, with D uncertain. Germline V gene sequence: CDR1 SSHAT, CDR2 FNYEAQ (reference sequence). The CDR3 is 15 residues long. The V end lost 5 bases, the J end lost 3 bases, and 15 bases lay between the germline ends. CDR3 nucleotide sequence: TGTGCCAGCAGCCCCGTTCGGATGCGGACAGATACGCAGTATTTT. Protein product: CASSPVRMRTDTQYF. Combining the CDR3 with reference TRBV7-7 and TRBJ2-3 gives the whole variable domain GAGVSQSPRYKVTKRGQDVTLRCDPISSHATLYWYQQALGQGPEFLTYFNYEAQPDKSGLPSDRFSAERPEGSISTLTIQRTEQRDSAMYRCASSPVRMRTDTQYFGPGTRLTVL.

This chain uses TRBV5-1 with TRBJ2-5, with 11 bases matching TRBD2. CDR1 and CDR2 (germline): SGHRS, YFSETQ. The CDR3 length is 14 residues. The ends lost 5 bases at V and 4 bases at J; junction bases unmatched: 4. The CDR3 here is CASRTGTSGETQYF. The DNA for the CDR3 is TGCGCCAGCAGGACCGGGACTAGCGGAGAGACCCAGTACTTC.

The chain employs TRBV7-2 and TRBJ2-3; D is uncertain. This CDR3 has 16 residues. With 1 base removed from V and 4 bases from J, the gap between germline ends came to 15 bases. Germline CDR1 SGHTA, CDR2 FQGNSA. The CDR3 DNA follows: TGTGCCAGCAGCTTAGGGGTCGGCGGTGGGGCAGATACGCAGTATTTT. As protein: CASSLGVGGGADTQYF.

This rearrangement joins TRBV11-2 to TRBJ1-1, with D tentatively TRBD1 (6 bases). Trimming left V 5 bases short and J 4 bases short, with 20 bases between. CDR1 and CDR2 from the germline V gene are SGHAT and FQNNGV. The CDR3 extends over 16 amino acids. The CDR3 region has the DNA TGTGCCAGCAGCAATCCACGAGGGGGGGAGGGCACTGAAGCTTTCTTT. This codes for CASSNPRGGEGTEAFF. The full variable domain, rest sourced from reference TRBV11-2 and TRBJ1-1, is EAGVAQSPRYKIIEKRQSVAFWCNPISGHATLYWYQQILGQGPKLLIQFQNNGVVDDSQLPKDRFSAERLKGVDSTLKIQPAKLEDSAVYLCASSNPRGGEGTEAFFGQGTRLTVV.

The rearrangement links TRBV27 to TRBJ2-3, with 12 nucleotides matching TRBD2. This CDR3 is built from 21 residues. V lost 1 base to trimming and J lost 0 bases; unmatched junction nucleotides: 14. Germline assignment: CDR1 MNHEY and CDR2 SMNVEV (reference sequence). In nucleotides, the CDR3 is TGTGCCAGCAGTTTATTATCGACTAGCGGGAGAGGTGTCGATAGCACAGATACGCAGTATTTT. Its protein product is CASSLLSTSGRGVDSTDTQYF.

This clone was picked up one time. The V call is TRBV5-4, the J call TRBJ2-5, with 7 bases identical to TRBD1. The junction had 7 bases not matched to a gene; V was cut back by 3 bases and J by 2 bases. The V gene's germline CDR1 is SGHNT and CDR2 YYREEE (reference sequence). The CDR3 extends over 15 amino acids. The CDR3 bases are TGTGCCAGCAGCTCGCCCCCGGGACAGCAAGAGACCCAGTACTTC. This gives the protein CASSSPPGQQETQYF.

The sample holds a few counts of this clone. The chain employs TRBV5-1 and TRBJ1-3; possible D gene TRBD1, 5 bases. The CDR3 length is 13 residues. Trimming took 1 base from V and 6 from J, leaving 8 bases between them. The V gene's germline CDR1 is SGHRS and CDR2 YFSETQ. CDR3 loop: CASSLQGANTIYF. Written as DNA, the CDR3 is TGCGCCAGCAGCTTGCAGGGTGCAAACACCATATATTTT.

This clone was seen only once. This chain joins TRBV5-1 and TRBJ1-2, with TRBD1 matching over 10 bases. CDR1 is SGHRS, CDR2 YFSETQ, per germline. The length of the CDR3 is 13 residues. Trimming removed 4 bases from V and 8 bases from J; junction bases left unmatched: 5. The CDR3 here is CASSLGQGNGYTF. The CDR3 DNA is TGCGCCAGCAGCCTGGGACAGGGGAACGGCTACACCTTC.

This clone was seen a few times. Here the CDR3 reads CASRFGDYNEQFF. CDR3 DNA: TGCGCCAGCAGATTCGGGGATTACAATGAGCAGTTCTTC. The chain combines TRBV5-1 with TRBJ2-1; a possible D gene is TRBD2 (5 bases). V gave up 5 bases and J gave up 4 bases, with 10 bases separating them. The CDR3 consists of 13 residues. Germline V CDR1 and CDR2: SGHRS, YFSETQ.